This passage covers 25 T cell receptor beta chains from one sample sequenced in a study of blood T cells in healthy people across ages. Primed by a sample-barcoded 5' primer and a J-beta primer mix, a second PCR proceeded for about 6 to 12 cycles. TCRdb ran MiXCR on the 5' RACE reads and lists one entry per CDR3 protein. Of roughly 1.6 million distinct CDR3 sequences in the sample, roughly 30% were seen once. Material: blood. These receptors were taken from a woman under 40 in good health.

J is TRBJ2-3 and V is TRBV24-1; weak D call: TRBD2 (5 bases). The CDR3 consists of 16 residues. Germline assignment: CDR1 KGHDR and CDR2 SFDVKD. Trimming cost V 3 bases and J 4 bases, with 16 bases left between them. The CDR3 nucleotides read TGTGCCACCAGTGATGGCGGACTTAATGTTGCAGATACGCAGTATTTT. Amino acid sequence: CATSDGGLNVADTQYF.

The table lists this clonotype with a few counts. The chain couples TRBV7-9 to TRBJ1-2; maybe TRBD1 (5 bases). The germline CDR1 and CDR2 sequences are SEHNR and FQNEAQ (reference sequence). This CDR3 comprises 14 residues. Trimming shortened V by 2 bases and J by 4 bases, and 11 bases separated the two germline ends. The CDR3: CASSLPGRSYGYTF. Here the CDR3 DNA reads TGTGCCAGCAGCTTACCGGGACGGTCCTATGGCTACACCTTC.

Comments on this clonotype: Relative to the germline gene, one junction end is altered; a read error may explain this. The genes are TRBV25-1 and TRBJ2-1; 13 positions agree with TRBD2. CDR1 is MGHDK and CDR2 is SYGVNS in the germline V gene. CDR3 length: 15 residues. The DNA of the CDR3 is TGTGTCAGCAGTGGGGGACTAGCGGGATCTTCTGAGCAGTTCTTC. This translates into CVSSGGLAGSSEQFF.

As for this clonotype: This could be a read error, since a much larger clone is one nucleotide away. This chain joins TRBV4-1 and TRBJ2-3; D uncertain. The CDR3 is 16 amino acids. Germline values: CDR1 MGHRA, CDR2 YSYEKL. The CDR3 protein is CASNQVVQVVADTQYF. In DNA form, the CDR3 reads TGCGCCAGCAACCAAGTTGTCCAGGTGGTAGCAGATACGCAGTATTTT.

This clonotype was picked up a small number of times. The chain's CDR3 is CASSLGDRNQFF. CDR3 bases: TGTGCCAGCAGCTTGGGGGACCGAAATCAGTTCTTC. The rearrangement uses TRBV5-6 and TRBJ2-1, with D possibly called TRBD1 or TRBD2 (5 bases each). V lost 0 bases and J lost 13, with 11 bases in between. This CDR3 has 12 amino acids. From germline, CDR1 is SGHDT and CDR2 YYEEEE.

A note on this clonotype: One end of the junction does not line up with germline, which may come from a read error. This chain links TRBV11-2 with TRBJ2-1, with TRBD1 identical over 8 bases. The CDR3 covers 15 residues. Germline CDR1 and CDR2: SGHAT and FQNNGV. For the CDR3, the DNA is TGTGCCGGCAGCTTCGGACAGGGCCCCTACAATGAGCAGTTCTTC. This translates into CAGSFGQGPYNEQFF. Supplemented by reference TRBV11-2 and TRBJ2-1, the full variable domain reads EAGVAQSPRYKIIEKRQSVAFWCNPISGHATLYWYQQILGQGPKLLIQFQNNGVVDDSQLPKDRFSAERLKGVDSTLKIQPAKLEDSAVYLCAGSFGQGPYNEQFFGPGTRLTVL.

This clonotype showed up just a few times. The V gene is TRBV5-1, the J gene TRBJ1-2; 9 positions agree with TRBD1. This CDR3 is built from 16 residues. V shed 3 bases, J shed 4 bases, and the junction held 10 bases outside the gene matches. Germline V CDR1 and CDR2: SGHRS, YFSETQ. CDR3 loop: CASSSWDRAGPYGYTF. CDR3 DNA: TGCGCCAGCAGCTCATGGGACAGGGCCGGACCCTATGGCTACACCTTC. The full variable domain, its missing parts supplied by reference TRBV5-1 and TRBJ1-2, is KAGVTQTPRYLIKTRGQQVTLSCSPISGHRSVSWYQQTPGQGLQFLFEYFSETQRNKGNFPGRFSGRQFSNSRSEMNVSTLELGDSALYLCASSSWDRAGPYGYTFGSGTRLTVV.

The CDR3 DNA reads as TGTGCCAGCAGTTTATCTGGACAGTTAGGTGGGGAGCTGTTTTTT. It specifies CASSLSGQLGGELFF. The chain joins TRBV6-6 to TRBJ2-2, with a possible D match to TRBD1 (6 bases). Germline V gene data show CDR1 as MNHNY and CDR2 as SVGAGI (reference sequence). V dropped 4 bases and J dropped 8 bases, with 17 bases sitting between them. The CDR3 is made up of 15 amino acids.

This clonotype was observed a handful of times. The gene calls are TRBV20-1 and TRBJ2-1; D remains unclear. V lost 1 base and J 0 bases, leaving 19 bases between the germline ends. Germline V gives CDR1 DFQATT, CDR2 SNEGSKA (reference sequence). This CDR3 spans 18 amino acids. Here the CDR3 reads CSARVAAALLGSYNEQFF. CDR3 nucleotide sequence: TGCAGTGCTAGAGTCGCTGCGGCGCTCCTGGGCTCCTACAATGAGCAGTTCTTC.

CDR3 region: CASSPRGQHSSPLHF. Here the CDR3 DNA reads TGCGCCAGCAGCCCACGGGGGCAACATAGTTCACCCCTCCACTTT. The chain is built from TRBV5-1 and TRBJ1-6, with a possible D match to TRBD1 (6 bases). Trimming stripped 4 bases from V and 9 bases from J, with 17 bases between. This CDR3 is 15 amino acids long. Germline CDR1 is SGHRS and CDR2 is YFSETQ.

The gene calls are TRBV5-6 and TRBJ1-2; 7 bases are shared with TRBD1. V shed 0 bases and J 6 bases; nucleotides not matched to a gene: 11. CDR3 length equals 16 residues. Germline V CDR1 and CDR2: SGHDT, YYEEEE. The chain's CDR3 is CASSLEGGPFRDGYTF. In DNA form, the CDR3 reads TGTGCCAGCAGCTTGGAAGGGGGCCCCTTTCGGGATGGCTACACCTTC.

This clonotype showed up just a few times. The chain has TRBV7-3 and TRBJ2-3, with D maybe TRBD1 (5 bases). The CDR3 totals 15 residues. The germline V gene has CDR1 SGHTA and CDR2 FQGTGA. The germline V and J ends were trimmed by 5 bases and 4 bases, with 16 bases remaining between them. This CDR3 is CASSPLAQTADTQYF. The CDR3 DNA follows: TGTGCCAGCAGCCCACTTGCCCAGACAGCAGATACGCAGTATTTT.

This clonotype has more than one count but fewer than ten. The chain combines TRBV21-1 with TRBJ2-1; the table's TRBD2 call for D was not verified on the DNA. TRBV21-1 is recorded as a pseudogene. The CDR3 is made up of 19 amino acids. The CDR3 DNA sequence: TGTGCCAGCAGCAAAGGCAATTCGGGACGGCTGAGCTCCTACAATGAGCAGTTCTTC. Translation: CASSKGNSGRLSSYNEQFF.

The table lists this clonotype with a few counts. This sequence joins TRBV5-1 and TRBJ1-1; D is perhaps TRBD1 (5 bases). The ends were cut back, 1 base at V and 0 bases at J, with 10 bases in the middle. This CDR3 comprises 15 residues. Germline CDR1 reads SGHRS; CDR2 reads YFSETQ. CDR3 region: CASSLSTGLNTEAFF. Here the CDR3 DNA reads TGCGCCAGCAGCTTGTCTACAGGACTGAACACTGAAGCTTTCTTT.

This clonotype was detected only a few times. The V gene is TRBV5-1, the J gene TRBJ1-5; D remains ambiguous. Germline V gene sequence: CDR1 SGHRS, CDR2 YFSETQ. Trimming shortened V by 0 bases and J by 0 bases, and 10 bases separated the two germline ends. CDR3 length: 16 amino acids. CDR3 in DNA: TGCGCCAGCAGCTTGGAACCAGACTTTAGCAATCAGCCCCAGCATTTT. Translation gives CASSLEPDFSNQPQHF. Full variable domain (missing parts from reference TRBV5-1 and TRBJ1-5): KAGVTQTPRYLIKTRGQQVTLSCSPISGHRSVSWYQQTPGQGLQFLFEYFSETQRNKGNFPGRFSGRQFSNSRSEMNVSTLELGDSALYLCASSLEPDFSNQPQHFGDGTRLSIL.

The chain recombines TRBV7-9 with TRBJ2-1; D gene uncertain. V lost 5 bases, J lost 8 bases, and 13 bases lay in between. The CDR3 runs to 13 residues. CDR1 and CDR2 from the germline V gene are SEHNR and FQNEAQ (reference sequence). In DNA, the CDR3 is TGTGCCAGCAGCCCACCAACAGTGGATGAGCAGTTCTTC. Encoded protein: CASSPPTVDEQFF.

This clonotype was observed a handful of times. The rearrangement joins TRBV5-4 to TRBJ1-4; 7 nucleotides align to TRBD1. After removal of 4 bases from V and 0 bases from J, the junction contained 3 bases not matched to a gene. The CDR3 covers 15 residues. Germline-derived CDR1 and CDR2 are SGHNT and YYREEE (reference sequence). This CDR3 reads CASSRGTATNEKLFF. The CDR3 nucleotides are TGTGCCAGCAGCCGGGGGACAGCAACTAATGAAAAACTGTTTTTT.

The J gene is TRBJ1-1, the V gene TRBV5-1; D not certain. Germline-derived CDR1 and CDR2 are SGHRS and YFSETQ. Trimming pared 1 base from V and 6 bases from J, leaving 13 bases between. This CDR3 spans 14 amino acids. The DNA for the CDR3 is TGCGCCAGCAGCTTGTCCTGGGTGAGGTCTGAAGCTTTCTTT. Its translation: CASSLSWVRSEAFF.

This clonotype was recorded a few times. CDR3 protein: CATSPGTAETQYF. CDR3 in DNA: TGTGCCACCAGCCCCGGGACAGCCGAGACCCAGTACTTC. This chain links TRBV15 with TRBJ2-5, with TRBD1 identical over 7 bases. V was clipped by 5 bases and J by 5 bases; unmatched bases: 5. Germline assignment: CDR1 LNHNV and CDR2 YYDKDF (reference sequence). CDR3 length equals 13 residues.

The chain carries TRBV6-1 and TRBJ1-1, with D maybe TRBD1 (5 bases). The CDR3 is 17 residues long. The V end was cut by 7 bases, the J end by 1 base, with 22 bases between. CDR1 is MNHNS, CDR2 SASEGT, per germline. The CDR3 loop reads CASTRDPMPPTNTEAFF. The CDR3 DNA reads TGTGCCAGCACTAGGGACCCAATGCCCCCTACGAACACTGAAGCTTTCTTT.

This clonotype was seen a few times. This rearrangement joins TRBV7-9 to TRBJ2-3; 7 nucleotides align to TRBD1. Germline trimming cut 5 bases from V and 6 bases from J; bases unmatched to any gene: 17. This CDR3 has 17 amino acids. The V gene's germline CDR1 is SEHNR and CDR2 FQNEAQ (reference sequence). The DNA for the CDR3 is TGTGCCAGCAGCCTCAAAGGGGGCGCAGGGGCGCGGGATACGCAGTATTTT. Its protein is CASSLKGGAGARDTQYF.

A few counts support this clonotype. The chain combines TRBV7-2 with TRBJ1-6; 7 nucleotides match TRBD1. Germline CDR1 and CDR2: SGHTA and FQGNSA. This CDR3 contains 20 residues. After removal of 7 bases from V and 0 bases from J, the junction contained 18 bases not matched to a gene. This CDR3 is CASTTRPGQTVSSYNSPLHF. The CDR3, as DNA: TGTGCCAGCACCACCCGACCGGGACAGACAGTCAGCTCCTATAATTCACCCCTCCACTTT.

This clonotype was observed a few times. The V gene is TRBV3-1, the J gene TRBJ1-1; no definite D call. Trimming took off 8 bases at V and 8 bases at J, with 18 bases between the two ends. CDR1 and CDR2 from the germline V gene are LGHDT and YNNKEL (reference sequence). CDR3 length: 13 residues. In nucleotides, the CDR3 is TGTGCCAGCTCCCCTTCGTATCGGGCCGAAGCTTTCTTT. Translation gives CASSPSYRAEAFF.

The V and J genes are TRBV2 and TRBJ1-2; tentative D call: TRBD1 (5 bases). Germline V gives CDR1 SNHLY, CDR2 FYNNEI. This CDR3 has 13 residues. The germline V and J ends were trimmed by 1 base and 5 bases, with 8 bases remaining between them. Written as DNA, the CDR3 is TGTGCCAGCAGTGAAGAGACAGAGTATGGCTACACCTTC. As protein: CASSEETEYGYTF.

This clonotype was picked up a small number of times. This chain uses TRBV13 with TRBJ1-1; D may be TRBD1 (5 bases). CDR1 and CDR2 (germline): PRHDT, FYEKMQ (reference sequence). The CDR3 is 14 amino acids. The ends were cut back, 4 bases at V and 5 bases at J, with 14 bases in the middle. DNA for the CDR3: TGTGCCAGCAGCTCATCGGGCGGGGGAACTGAAGCTTTCTTT. Amino acid sequence: CASSSSGGGTEAFF.